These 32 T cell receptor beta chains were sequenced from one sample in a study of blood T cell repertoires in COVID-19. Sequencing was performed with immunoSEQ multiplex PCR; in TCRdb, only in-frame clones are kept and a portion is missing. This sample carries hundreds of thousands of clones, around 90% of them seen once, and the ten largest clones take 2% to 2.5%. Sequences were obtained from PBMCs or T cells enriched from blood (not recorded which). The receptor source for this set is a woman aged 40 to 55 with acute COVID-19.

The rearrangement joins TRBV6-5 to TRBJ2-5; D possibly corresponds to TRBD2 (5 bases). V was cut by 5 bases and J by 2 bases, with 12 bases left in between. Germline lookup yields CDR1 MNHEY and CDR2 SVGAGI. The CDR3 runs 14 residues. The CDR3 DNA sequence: TGTGCCAGCAGTCAGCGGTACGAGCAAGAGACCCAGTACTTC. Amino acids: CASSQRYEQETQYF.

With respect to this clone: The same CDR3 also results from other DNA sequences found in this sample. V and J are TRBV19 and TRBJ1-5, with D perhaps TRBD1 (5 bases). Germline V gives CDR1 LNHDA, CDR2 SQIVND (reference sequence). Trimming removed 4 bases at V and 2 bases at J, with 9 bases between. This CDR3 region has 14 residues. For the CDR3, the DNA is TGTGCCAGTAGTACCACGGGGGGCAATCAGCCCCAGCATTTT. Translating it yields CASSTTGGNQPQHF.

CDR3 DNA sequence: TGTGCCAGCAGCGTAGAGCCATACAGGGCCGAAGCTTTCTTT. Amino acids: CASSVEPYRAEAFF. This sequence joins TRBV9 and TRBJ1-1; D might be TRBD1 (6 bases). V lost 0 bases to trimming and J lost 8 bases, with 14 bases between them. CDR1 is SGDLS and CDR2 is YYNGEE in the germline V gene. This CDR3 is built from 14 residues.

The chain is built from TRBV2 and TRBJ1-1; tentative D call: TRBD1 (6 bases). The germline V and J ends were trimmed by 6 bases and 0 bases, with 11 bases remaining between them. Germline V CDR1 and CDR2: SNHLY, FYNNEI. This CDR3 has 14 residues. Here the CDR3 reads CASRDSQMNTEAFF. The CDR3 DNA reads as TGTGCCAGCAGGGACAGTCAAATGAACACTGAAGCTTTCTTT.

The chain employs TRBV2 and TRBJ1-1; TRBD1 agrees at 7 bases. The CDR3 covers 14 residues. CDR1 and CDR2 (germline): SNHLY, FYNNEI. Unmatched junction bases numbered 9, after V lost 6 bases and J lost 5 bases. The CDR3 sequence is CASSPGRGQTEAFF. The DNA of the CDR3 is TGTGCCAGCAGCCCTGGAAGGGGGCAGACTGAAGCTTTCTTT. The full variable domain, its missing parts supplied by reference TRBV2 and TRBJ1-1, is EPEVTQTPSHQVTQMGQEVILRCVPISNHLYFYWYRQILGQKVEFLVSFYNNEISEKSEIFDDQFSVERPDGSNFTLKIRSTKLEDSAMYFCASSPGRGQTEAFFGQGTRLTVV.

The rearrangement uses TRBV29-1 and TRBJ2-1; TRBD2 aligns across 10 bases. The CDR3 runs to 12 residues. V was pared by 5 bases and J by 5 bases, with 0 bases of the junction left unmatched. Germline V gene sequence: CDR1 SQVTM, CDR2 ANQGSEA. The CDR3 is CSVSGGDNEQFF. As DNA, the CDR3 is TGCAGCGTTAGCGGGGGGGACAATGAGCAGTTCTTC.

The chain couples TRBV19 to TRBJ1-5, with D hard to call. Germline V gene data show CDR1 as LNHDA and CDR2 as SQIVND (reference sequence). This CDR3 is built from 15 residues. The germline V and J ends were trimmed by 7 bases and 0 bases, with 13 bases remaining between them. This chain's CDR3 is CASTLEGHSNQPQHF. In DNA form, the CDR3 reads TGTGCCAGTACTCTCGAGGGCCATAGCAATCAGCCCCAGCATTTT.

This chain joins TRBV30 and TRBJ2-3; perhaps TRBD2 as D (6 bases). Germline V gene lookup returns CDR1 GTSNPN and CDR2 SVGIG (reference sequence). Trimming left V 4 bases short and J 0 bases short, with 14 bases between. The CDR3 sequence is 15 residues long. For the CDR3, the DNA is TGTGCCTGGATCTTGGGGGGAACTAGCACAGATACGCAGTATTTT. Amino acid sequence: CAWILGGTSTDTQYF.

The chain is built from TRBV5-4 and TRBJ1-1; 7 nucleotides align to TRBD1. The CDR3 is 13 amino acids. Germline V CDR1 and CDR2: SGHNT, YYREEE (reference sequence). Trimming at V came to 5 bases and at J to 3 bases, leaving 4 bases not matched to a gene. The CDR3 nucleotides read TGTGCCAGCAGACTGACAGGGTACACTGAAGCTTTCTTT. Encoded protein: CASRLTGYTEAFF.

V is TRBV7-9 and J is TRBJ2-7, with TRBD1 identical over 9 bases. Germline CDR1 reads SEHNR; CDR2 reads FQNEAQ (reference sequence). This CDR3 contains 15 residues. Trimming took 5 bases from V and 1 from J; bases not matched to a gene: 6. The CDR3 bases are TGTGCCAGCAGCCCCCGGGACAGGGAATCCTACGAGCAGTACTTC. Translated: CASSPRDRESYEQYF.

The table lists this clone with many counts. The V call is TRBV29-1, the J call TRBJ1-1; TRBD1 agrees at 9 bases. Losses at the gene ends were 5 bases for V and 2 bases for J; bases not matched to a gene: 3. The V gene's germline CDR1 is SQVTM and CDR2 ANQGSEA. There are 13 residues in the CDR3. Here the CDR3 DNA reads TGCAGCGTTTCGGACAGGGGTAACACTGAAGCTTTCTTT. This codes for CSVSDRGNTEAFF.

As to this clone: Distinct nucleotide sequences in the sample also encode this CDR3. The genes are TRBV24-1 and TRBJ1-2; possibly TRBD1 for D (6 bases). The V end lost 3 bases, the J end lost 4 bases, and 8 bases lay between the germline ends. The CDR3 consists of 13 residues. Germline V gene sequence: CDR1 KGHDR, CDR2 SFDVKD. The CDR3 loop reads CATSDTDSYGYTF. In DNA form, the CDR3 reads TGTGCCACCAGTGATACGGACAGCTATGGCTACACCTTC.

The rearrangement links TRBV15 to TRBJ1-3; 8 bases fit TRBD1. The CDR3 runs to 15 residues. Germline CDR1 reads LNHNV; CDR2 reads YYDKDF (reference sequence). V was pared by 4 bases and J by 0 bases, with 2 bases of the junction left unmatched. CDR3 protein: CATSIDRGSGNTIYF. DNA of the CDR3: TGTGCCACCAGCATAGACAGGGGCTCTGGAAACACCATATATTTT.

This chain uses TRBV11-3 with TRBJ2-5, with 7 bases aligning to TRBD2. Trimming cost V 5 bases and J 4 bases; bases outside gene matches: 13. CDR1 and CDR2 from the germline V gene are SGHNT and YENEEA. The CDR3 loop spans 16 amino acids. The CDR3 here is CASSLGSKTSTETQYF. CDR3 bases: TGTGCCAGCAGCCTAGGGTCAAAGACTAGCACAGAGACCCAGTACTTC.

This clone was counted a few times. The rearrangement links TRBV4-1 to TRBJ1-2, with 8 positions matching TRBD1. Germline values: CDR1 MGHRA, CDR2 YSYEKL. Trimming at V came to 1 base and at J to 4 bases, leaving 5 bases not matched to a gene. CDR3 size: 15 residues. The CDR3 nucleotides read TGCGCCAGCAGCCAAGGCCAGGGGGCGAGCTATGGCTACACCTTC. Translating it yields CASSQGQGASYGYTF.

The CDR3 DNA reads TGTGCTAGTGTCCTCGACAGCTCCTACCTTGCGAACACCGGGGAGCTGTTTTTT. Protein sequence: CASVLDSSYLANTGELFF. The chain employs TRBV12-5 and TRBJ2-2; D is possibly TRBD1 (5 bases). The V end lost 7 bases, the J end lost 0 bases, and 21 bases lay between the germline ends. The CDR3 runs to 18 residues. Germline loops: CDR1 LGHNT, CDR2 FRNRAP.

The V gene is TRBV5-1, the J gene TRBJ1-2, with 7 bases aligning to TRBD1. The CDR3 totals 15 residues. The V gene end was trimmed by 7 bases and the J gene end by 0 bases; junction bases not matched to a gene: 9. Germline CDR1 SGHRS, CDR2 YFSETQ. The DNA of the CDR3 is TGCGCCAGCGCTAGGACAGGTTCAGCTAACTATGGCTACACCTTC. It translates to CASARTGSANYGYTF.

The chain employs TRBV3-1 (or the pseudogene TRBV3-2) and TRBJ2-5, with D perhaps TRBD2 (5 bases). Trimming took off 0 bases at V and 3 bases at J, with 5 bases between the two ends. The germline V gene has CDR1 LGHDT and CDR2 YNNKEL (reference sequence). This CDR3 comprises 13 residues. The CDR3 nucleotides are TGTGCCAGCAGCCAAGACGGGAAAGAGACCCAGTACTTC. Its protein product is CASSQDGKETQYF.

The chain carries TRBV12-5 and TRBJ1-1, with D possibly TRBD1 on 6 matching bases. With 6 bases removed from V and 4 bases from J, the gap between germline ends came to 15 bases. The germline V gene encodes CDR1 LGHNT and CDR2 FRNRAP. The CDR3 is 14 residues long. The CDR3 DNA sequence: TGTGCTAGTGGCGAACAGGGTCGGGGCACTGAAGCTTTCTTT. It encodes CASGEQGRGTEAFF.

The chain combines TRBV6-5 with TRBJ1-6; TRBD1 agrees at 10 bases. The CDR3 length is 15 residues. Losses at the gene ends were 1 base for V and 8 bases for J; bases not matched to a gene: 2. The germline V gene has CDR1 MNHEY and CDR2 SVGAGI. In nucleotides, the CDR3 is TGTGCCAGCAGTTACTTTGGACAGGGGGATTCACCCCTCCACTTT. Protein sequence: CASSYFGQGDSPLHF.

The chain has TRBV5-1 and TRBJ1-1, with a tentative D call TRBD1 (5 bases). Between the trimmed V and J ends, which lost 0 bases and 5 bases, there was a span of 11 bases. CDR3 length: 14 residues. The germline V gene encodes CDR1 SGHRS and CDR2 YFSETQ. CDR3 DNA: TGCGCCAGCAGCTTGGGGGGCCCGTGGACTGAAGCTTTCTTT. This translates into CASSLGGPWTEAFF.

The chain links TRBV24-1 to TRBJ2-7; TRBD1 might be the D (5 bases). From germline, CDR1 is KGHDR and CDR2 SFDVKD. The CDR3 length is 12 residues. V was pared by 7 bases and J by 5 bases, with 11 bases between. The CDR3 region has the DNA TGTGCCACCAGCAAGGTAGGGGACGAGCAGTACTTC. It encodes CATSKVGDEQYF.

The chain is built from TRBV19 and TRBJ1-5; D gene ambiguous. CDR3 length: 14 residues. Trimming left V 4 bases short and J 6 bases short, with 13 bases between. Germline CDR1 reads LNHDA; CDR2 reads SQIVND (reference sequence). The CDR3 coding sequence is TGTGCCAGTAGTAGCCAGGCCGCAGGTCAGCCCCAGCATTTT. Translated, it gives CASSSQAAGQPQHF.

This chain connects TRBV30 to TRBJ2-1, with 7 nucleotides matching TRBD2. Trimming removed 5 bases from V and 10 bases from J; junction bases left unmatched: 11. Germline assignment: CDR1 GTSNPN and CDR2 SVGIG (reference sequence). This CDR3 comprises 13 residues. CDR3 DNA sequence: TGTGCCTGGGAGCGGGGCCTCGTAGGGGAGCAGTTCTTC. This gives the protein CAWERGLVGEQFF.

The CDR3 DNA reads TGTGCTAGTGGTCCTGGGACAGCACAAGAGACCCAGTACTTC. Amino acids: CASGPGTAQETQYF. The chain couples TRBV12-5 to TRBJ2-5; 7 positions agree with TRBD1. The CDR3 runs to 14 residues. Germline CDR1 and CDR2: LGHNT and FRNRAP. The V gene end was trimmed by 5 bases and the J gene end by 2 bases; junction bases not matched to a gene: 5. Looking up the rest from reference TRBV12-5 and TRBJ2-5 gives the full variable domain: DARVTQTPRHKVTEMGQEVTMRCQPILGHNTVFWYRQTMMQGLELLAYFRNRAPLDDSGMPKDRFSAEMPDATLATLKIQPSEPRDSAVYFCASGPGTAQETQYFGPGTRLLVL.

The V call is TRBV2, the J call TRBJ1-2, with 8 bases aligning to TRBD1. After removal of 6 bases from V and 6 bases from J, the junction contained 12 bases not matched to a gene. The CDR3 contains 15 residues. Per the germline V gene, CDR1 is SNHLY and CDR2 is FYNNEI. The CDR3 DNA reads TGTGCCAGCAGCCCGGACAGGGCCGATTTTCATGGCTACACCTTC. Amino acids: CASSPDRADFHGYTF.

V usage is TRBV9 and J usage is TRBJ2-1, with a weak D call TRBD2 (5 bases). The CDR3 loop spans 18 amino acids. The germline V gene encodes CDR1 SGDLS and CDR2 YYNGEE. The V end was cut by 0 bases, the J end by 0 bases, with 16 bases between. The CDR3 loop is CASSVGVWAGSSYNEQFF. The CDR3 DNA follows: TGTGCCAGCAGCGTAGGGGTTTGGGCTGGGAGCTCCTACAATGAGCAGTTCTTC.

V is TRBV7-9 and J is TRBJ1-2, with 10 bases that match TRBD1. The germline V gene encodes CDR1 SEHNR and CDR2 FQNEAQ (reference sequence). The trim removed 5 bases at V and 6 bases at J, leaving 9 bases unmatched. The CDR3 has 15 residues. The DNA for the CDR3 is TGTGCCAGCAGCACTCAGACAGGGGGCGTCCATGGCTACACCTTC. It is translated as CASSTQTGGVHGYTF.

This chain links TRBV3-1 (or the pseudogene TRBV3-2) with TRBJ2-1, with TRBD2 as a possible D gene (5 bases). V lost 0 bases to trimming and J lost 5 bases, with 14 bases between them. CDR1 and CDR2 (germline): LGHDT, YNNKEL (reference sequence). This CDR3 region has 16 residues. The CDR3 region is CASSQDPQDGNNEQFF. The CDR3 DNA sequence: TGTGCCAGCAGCCAAGATCCCCAGGACGGGAACAATGAGCAGTTCTTC.

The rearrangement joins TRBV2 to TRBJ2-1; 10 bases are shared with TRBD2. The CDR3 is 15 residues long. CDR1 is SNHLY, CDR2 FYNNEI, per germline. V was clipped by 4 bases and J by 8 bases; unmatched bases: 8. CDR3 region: CASSGSGGDWDEQFF. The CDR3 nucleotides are TGTGCCAGCAGTGGAAGCGGGGGGGACTGGGATGAGCAGTTCTTC.

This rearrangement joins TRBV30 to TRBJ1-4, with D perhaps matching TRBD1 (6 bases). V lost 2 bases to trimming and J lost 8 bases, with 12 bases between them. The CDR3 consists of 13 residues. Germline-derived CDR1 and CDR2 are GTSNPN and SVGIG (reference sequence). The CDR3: CAWSIQTGEKLFF. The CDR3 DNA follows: TGTGCCTGGAGTATACAAACAGGGGAAAAACTGTTTTTT.

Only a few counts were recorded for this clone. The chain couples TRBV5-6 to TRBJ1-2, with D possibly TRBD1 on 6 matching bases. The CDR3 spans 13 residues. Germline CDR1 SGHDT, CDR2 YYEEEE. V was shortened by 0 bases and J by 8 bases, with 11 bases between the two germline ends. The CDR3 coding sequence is TGTGCCAGCAGCTTGGTACAGGGAGGGGGCTACACCTTC. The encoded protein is CASSLVQGGGYTF.